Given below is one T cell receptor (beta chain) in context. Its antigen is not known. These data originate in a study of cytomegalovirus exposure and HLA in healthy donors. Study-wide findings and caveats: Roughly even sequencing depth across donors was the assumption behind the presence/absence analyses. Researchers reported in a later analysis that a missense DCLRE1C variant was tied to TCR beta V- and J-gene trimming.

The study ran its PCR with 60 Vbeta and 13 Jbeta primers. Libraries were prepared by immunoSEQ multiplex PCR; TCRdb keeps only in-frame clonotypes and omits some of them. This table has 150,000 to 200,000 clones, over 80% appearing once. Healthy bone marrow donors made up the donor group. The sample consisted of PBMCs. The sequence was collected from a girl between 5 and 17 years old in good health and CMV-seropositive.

The CDR3 spells CASSFRLAGGPYNEQFF. CDR3 in DNA: TGTGCCAGCAGCTTCCGTTTGGCGGGGGGGCCTTACAATGAGCAGTTCTTC. The chain combines TRBV7-8 with TRBJ2-1; 9 bases align to TRBD2. The trim removed 3 bases at V and 4 bases at J, leaving 10 bases unmatched. Germline assignment: CDR1 SGHVS and CDR2 FQNEAQ. This CDR3 spans 17 amino acids.